This is a list of T cell receptor beta chains from one sample in a study of CD8 T cells in ankylosing spondylitis. TCRdb called the 5' RACE reads again in MiXCR, with one record for every CDR3 protein. Of 210,000 or so distinct CDR3 sequences listed, 20% to 30% were seen once; the top ten hold about 7%. The sequencing input was blood, either unsorted or a sorted T cell fraction (not recorded which). The receptors originated from a male donor with ankylosing spondylitis or in good health (not recorded which). The CDR3 runs from the conserved cysteine through the conserved F or W. A D gene is named only where the DNA matches it firmly. Expanded clones are given a class, and other clones once, few, many or no size at all.

j_gene | v_gene | abundance | d_gene | len | CDR3aa | CDR3nt
TRBJ2-1 | TRBV20-1 | . | . | 12 | CSGQSSYNEQFF | TGCAGTGGACAGAGCTCCTACAATGAGCAGTTCTTC
TRBJ2-7 | TRBV15 | many | . | 18 | CATSRGLSSRDTKYEQYF | TGTGCCACCAGCAGAGGCCTGTCCTCCCGGGACACGAAGTACGAGCAGTACTTC
TRBJ2-1 | TRBV7-9 | . | . | 12 | CASSLISNEQFF | TGTGCCAGCAGCTTGATCTCAAATGAGCAGTTCTTC
TRBJ2-1 | TRBV4-1 | . | TRBD2 | 16 | CASSQTAGVGRNEQFF | TGCGCCAGCAGCCAAACAGCGGGAGTTGGGCGGAATGAGCAGTTCTTC
TRBJ2-3 | TRBV10-3 | many | TRBD1 | 16 | CAISEETGYSTDTQYF | TGTGCCATCAGTGAGGAGACAGGGTATAGCACAGATACGCAGTATTTT
TRBJ2-2 | TRBV5-1 | many | . | 15 | CASSWSGSSMGELFF | TGCGCCAGCAGCTGGTCGGGATCCTCAATGGGGGAGCTGTTTTTT
TRBJ2-1 | TRBV20-1 | many | TRBD2 | 15 | CSAHPPSGRSDEHFF | TGCAGTGCTCACCCTCCTAGCGGGAGGAGCGATGAGCATTTCTTC
TRBJ2-7 | TRBV20-1 | few | . | 14 | CSARDGLRPYEQYF | TGCAGTGCTAGAGATGGTCTGCGTCCCTACGAGCAGTACTTC
TRBJ2-3 | TRBV5-6 | many | . | 14 | CASSKPTSTDTQYF | TGTGCCAGCAGCAAACCGACTAGCACAGATACGCAGTATTTT
TRBJ2-1 | TRBV10-3 | many | . | 13 | CAISESNYNEQFF | TGTGCCATCAGTGAGTCGAACTACAATGAGCAGTTCTTC
TRBJ2-1 | TRBV10-3 | . | TRBD2 | 17 | CAINGGQTSGGYNEQFF | TGTGCCATCAATGGCGGGCAGACTAGCGGGGGGTACAATGAGCAGTTCTTC
TRBJ2-1 | TRBV11-2 | many | TRBD2 | 16 | CASSQLAGGSHNEQFF | TGTGCCAGCAGCCAACTAGCGGGAGGGTCCCACAATGAGCAGTTCTTC
TRBJ2-4 | TRBV3-1 | many | . | 14 | CASSQDFGRGIQYF | TGTGCCAGCAGCCAAGACTTCGGAAGGGGCATTCAGTACTTC
TRBJ2-5 | TRBV6-1 | . | TRBD1 | 14 | CASRGTASPGIQYF | TGTGCCAGCAGGGGGACAGCCTCTCCAGGGATCCAGTACTTC
TRBJ1-6 | TRBV4-2 | many | . | 16 | CASSQDLAGAYSPLHF | TGTGCCAGCAGCCAAGATTTGGCAGGGGCTTATTCACCCCTCCACTTT
TRBJ2-1 | TRBV10-3 | few | TRBD2 | 14 | CAISTSGSDNEQFF | TGTGCCATCAGTACCAGCGGGAGCGACAATGAGCAGTTCTTC
TRBJ2-1 | TRBV29-1 | few | TRBD2 | 14 | CSVARGGSYNEQFF | TGCAGCGTTGCGCGCGGGGGTTCCTACAATGAGCAGTTCTTC
TRBJ1-2 | TRBV29-1 | many | TRBD1 | 12 | CSAGGQGYGYTF | TGCAGCGCTGGTGGACAGGGCTATGGCTACACCTTC
TRBJ2-4 | TRBV12-3/TRBV12-4 | many | TRBD2 | 17 | CASSLGLADLAKNIQYF | TGTGCCAGCAGTTTAGGGCTAGCGGATTTAGCCAAAAACATTCAGTACTTC
TRBJ2-5 | TRBV20-1 | many | . | 13 | CSASRETQETQYF | TGCAGTGCTAGTCGAGAGACCCAAGAGACCCAGTACTTC
TRBJ2-7 | TRBV20-1 | . | . | 12 | CSATAREYEQYF | TGCAGTGCTACCGCCCGGGAATACGAGCAGTACTTC
TRBJ2-1 | TRBV3-1 | many | TRBD1 | 14 | CASSRDRGDNEQFF | TGTGCCAGCAGCCGGGACAGGGGGGACAATGAGCAGTTCTTC
TRBJ1-4 | TRBV20-1 | . | . | 14 | CSASSSGRGEKLFF | TGCAGTGCTAGCTCTTCAGGGAGGGGGGAAAAACTGTTTTTT
TRBJ2-3 | TRBV2 | many | . | 11 | CASSAADTQYF | TGTGCCAGCAGTGCGGCAGATACGCAGTATTTT
TRBJ2-3 | TRBV9 | many | . | 16 | CASSPHIGSSADTQYF | TGTGCCAGCAGCCCCCACATCGGGAGTAGCGCAGATACGCAGTATTTT
TRBJ2-7 | TRBV20-1 | . | . | 12 | CSATRDPDEQYF | TGCAGTGCTACCAGGGACCCGGACGAGCAATACTTC
TRBJ1-1 | TRBV5-1 | . | . | 12 | CASRSGNHEAFF | TGCGCCAGCCGTTCAGGGAACCACGAAGCTTTCTTT
TRBJ1-1 | TRBV7-6 | many | . | 17 | CASSLSAQTRGDTEAFF | TGTGCCAGCAGCTTAAGTGCCCAAACTCGGGGGGACACTGAAGCTTTCTTT
TRBJ2-7 | TRBV20-1 | . | . | 13 | CSAKAGGIYEQYF | TGCAGTGCTAAAGCAGGGGGGATTTACGAGCAGTACTTC
TRBJ2-3 | TRBV6-5 | many | . | 12 | CASSQQGDTQYF | TGTGCCAGCAGTCAACAGGGAGATACGCAGTATTTT
TRBJ2-1 | TRBV5-4 | once | TRBD2 | 17 | CASSFPSGKSSYNEQFF | TGTGCCAGCAGCTTCCCTAGCGGGAAGAGCTCCTACAATGAGCAGTTCTTC
TRBJ2-5 | TRBV6-2/TRBV6-3 | . | TRBD1 | 15 | CASSGGTGGGETQYF | TGTGCCAGCAGCGGCGGGACAGGCGGTGGAGAGACCCAGTACTTC
TRBJ1-5 | TRBV27 | . | . | 14 | CSSSLGTGYQPQHF | TGTTCCAGCAGTCTAGGCACAGGGTATCAGCCCCAGCATTTT
TRBJ2-1 | TRBV6-5 | many | . | 15 | CASSYSMSGVDRSFF | TGTGCCAGCAGTTACTCGATGTCCGGGGTTGATCGTTCCTTCTTC
TRBJ2-1 | TRBV5-1 | many | TRBD2 | 16 | CASSTGGTSLNNEQFF | TGCGCCAGCAGCACCGGAGGGACTAGCTTGAACAATGAGCAGTTCTTC
TRBJ2-1 | TRBV7-3 | . | TRBD2 | 18 | CASSLMPGTSGRGNEQFF | TGTGCCAGCAGCTTAATGCCCGGGACTAGCGGGAGGGGTAATGAGCAGTTCTTC
TRBJ2-7 | TRBV20-1 | many | TRBD2 | 11 | CSGGGAYEQYF | TGCAGTGGGGGGGGTGCCTACGAGCAGTACTTC
TRBJ1-6 | TRBV4-2 | many | TRBD1 | 17 | CASSQPDREYDNSPLHF | TGTGCCAGCAGCCAACCGGACAGGGAGTACGATAATTCACCCCTCCACTTT
TRBJ2-1 | TRBV6-5 | many | TRBD2 | 14 | CASTSSGRGNEQFF | TGTGCCAGCACTTCTAGCGGGAGGGGCAATGAGCAGTTCTTC
TRBJ2-5 | TRBV11-2 | many | . | 14 | CASSLGGYQETQYF | TGTGCCAGCAGCTTAGGAGGGTACCAAGAGACCCAGTACTTC
TRBJ1-4 | TRBV5-1 | few | . | 14 | CASSWGATNEKLFF | TGCGCCAGCAGCTGGGGTGCAACTAATGAAAAACTGTTTTTT
TRBJ2-2 | TRBV5-1 | once | . | 11 | CASSSTGELFF | TGCGCCAGCAGCTCCACCGGGGAGCTGTTTTTT
TRBJ1-1 | TRBV21-1 | . | . | 13 | CASSNSLNTEAFF | TGTGCCAGCAGCAACTCCTTGAACACTGAAGCTTTCTTT
TRBJ2-5 | TRBV20-1 | . | TRBD1 | 14 | CSATGTGYSETQYF | TGCAGTGCCACCGGGACAGGGTACTCGGAGACCCAGTACTTC
TRBJ2-7 | TRBV2 | many | . | 12 | CASSGQSYEQYF | TGTGCCAGCAGTGGCCAGTCCTACGAGCAGTACTTC
TRBJ2-3 | TRBV5-1 | few | . | 12 | CASSLEGNTQYF | TGCGCCAGCAGCTTGGAAGGCAATACGCAGTATTTT
TRBJ2-1 | TRBV10-3 | many | TRBD2 | 17 | CAISRTSGRAGIDEQFF | TGTGCCATCAGTAGGACTAGCGGGAGGGCCGGGATCGATGAGCAGTTCTTC
TRBJ2-5 | TRBV4-3 | . | . | 13 | CASSQDPKETQYF | TGCGCCAGCAGCCAAGATCCCAAAGAGACCCAGTACTTC
TRBJ1-2 | TRBV12-3/TRBV12-4 | many | TRBD1 | 14 | CASSLQGGVSGYTF | TGTGCCAGCAGTTTACAGGGGGGAGTATCTGGCTACACCTTC
TRBJ2-7 | TRBV20-1 | few | . | 15 | CSARDLLATTYEQYF | TGCAGTGCTAGAGATCTCCTAGCCACAACCTACGAGCAGTACTTC
TRBJ2-3 | TRBV7-2 | many | . | 14 | CASSNQQGSDTQYF | TGTGCCAGCAGCAATCAGCAGGGCTCAGATACGCAGTATTTT
TRBJ2-1 | TRBV6-1 | . | . | 15 | CASSPDWGSYNEQFF | TGTGCCAGCAGTCCGGATTGGGGCTCCTACAATGAGCAGTTCTTC
TRBJ1-1 | TRBV6-2/TRBV6-3 | . | . | 15 | CASSPEDGKNTEAFF | TGTGCCAGCAGCCCAGAGGACGGAAAGAACACTGAAGCTTTCTTT
TRBJ2-7 | TRBV7-9 | many | . | 11 | CASSRQNEQYF | TGTGCCAGCAGCCGACAGAACGAGCAGTACTTC
TRBJ2-2 | TRBV11-2 | many | . | 15 | CASSLKLVVAGELFF | TGTGCCAGCAGCTTAAAACTAGTTGTGGCCGGGGAGCTGTTTTTT
TRBJ2-3 | TRBV7-9 | many | . | 13 | CASSRGFTDTQYF | TGTGCCAGCAGTCGGGGGTTCACAGATACGCAGTATTTT
TRBJ1-5 | TRBV7-2 | few | TRBD1 | 15 | CASRAGTGSNQPQHF | TGTGCCAGCAGAGCCGGGACAGGGAGCAATCAGCCCCAGCATTTT